Each of the 16 T cell receptor beta chains below was sequenced from the same sample in a study of CD8 T cells in ankylosing spondylitis. TCRdb ran MiXCR on the 5' RACE reads and lists one entry per CDR3 protein. The sample lists 150,000 to 200,000 distinct CDR3 sequences, 25% to 35% occurring once. The sample comprised synovial fluid, either unsorted or a sorted T cell fraction (not recorded which). Receptor source: a male donor with ankylosing spondylitis.

The rearrangement joins TRBV6-1 to TRBJ1-1; the D gene is possibly TRBD1 (6 bases). Germline-derived CDR1 and CDR2 are MNHNS and SASEGT. The CDR3 consists of 13 residues. Trimming removed 7 bases at V and 0 bases at J, with 9 bases between. DNA of the CDR3: TGTGCCAGCACTGGACAGTTGAACACTGAAGCTTTCTTT. It yields the protein CASTGQLNTEAFF.

The rearrangement links TRBV7-2 to TRBJ1-6; TRBD1 agrees at 8 bases. After removal of 5 bases from V and 7 bases from J, the junction contained 7 bases not matched to a gene. The germline CDR1 and CDR2 sequences are SGHTA and FQGNSA. The CDR3 consists of 15 residues. This CDR3 is CASSNRTGLNSPLHF. The CDR3, as DNA: TGTGCCAGCAGCAACAGGACAGGGCTGAATTCACCCCTCCACTTT.

This chain links TRBV28 with TRBJ2-7, with 9 bases that match TRBD2. Germline CDR1 MDHEN, CDR2 SYDVKM. V was clipped by 8 bases and J by 4 bases; unmatched bases: 21. The CDR3 sequence is 18 residues long. CDR3 sequence reads: CASPPAGLAGEAGYEQYF. CDR3 nucleotides: TGTGCCAGCCCTCCCGCGGGGTTAGCGGGAGAGGCCGGTTACGAGCAGTACTTC. The whole variable domain, remainder taken from reference TRBV28 and TRBJ2-7, is DVKVTQSSRYLVKRTGEKVFLECVQDMDHENMFWYRQDPGLGLRLIYFSYDVKMKEKGDIPEGYSVSREKKERFSLILESASTNQTSMYLCASPPAGLAGEAGYEQYFGPGTRLTVT.

The chain carries TRBV10-2 and TRBJ2-3, with TRBD1 identical over 9 bases. Germline V gene lookup returns CDR1 WSHSY and CDR2 SAAADI. The CDR3 totals 17 residues. V gave up 6 bases and J gave up 2 bases; unmatched junction bases: 12. The CDR3 loop is CASSETRTGEDTDTQYF. CDR3 DNA: TGCGCCAGCAGCGAAACCAGGACAGGGGAAGACACAGATACGCAGTATTTT.

This clonotype occurred a few times. V gene TRBV6-5 combines with J gene TRBJ2-1; TRBD2 agrees at 9 bases. This CDR3 has 16 residues. Germline V gene data show CDR1 as MNHEY and CDR2 as SVGAGI. V shed 3 bases and J 9 bases; nucleotides not matched to a gene: 12. CDR3 DNA sequence: TGTGCCAGCAGTTATGGATCGACTAGCGGCGTCACTGAGCAGTTCTTC. This codes for CASSYGSTSGVTEQFF.

This clonotype turned up a few times. The chain combines TRBV12-3 or TRBV12-4 with TRBJ1-4; D not resolved. The CDR3 loop spans 15 amino acids. V lost 6 bases to trimming and J lost 1 base, with 12 bases between them. In DNA, the CDR3 is TGTGCCAGCAGCTTGGATTTTGGAACTAATGAAAAACTGTTTTTT. Protein product: CASSLDFGTNEKLFF.

This clonotype was counted between two and nine times. The chain couples TRBV9 to TRBJ2-5; D might be TRBD2 (6 bases). The CDR3 is 16 residues long. Deletions cut 2 bases from V and 5 bases from J, with 19 bases between. Germline V lookup: CDR1 SGDLS, CDR2 YYNGEE. The CDR3 here is CASSVVLWGDSETQYF. The CDR3, as DNA: TGTGCCAGCAGCGTTGTTTTATGGGGGGACTCGGAGACCCAGTACTTC.

In its sample, this clonotype was seen a few times. This chain joins TRBV27 and TRBJ2-1; no definite D call. There are 13 residues in the CDR3. The V end was cut by 8 bases, the J end by 8 bases, with 16 bases between. The V gene's germline CDR1 is MNHEY and CDR2 SMNVEV (reference sequence). The CDR3 DNA is TGTGCCAGCGGCTTTGTCGATGACTATGAGCAGTTCTTC. This codes for CASGFVDDYEQFF.

The V gene is TRBV20-1, the J gene TRBJ2-1; 10 bases fit TRBD1. J was trimmed by 12 bases and V by 6 bases; bases with no gene match: 17. CDR3 length: 15 residues. CDR1 DFQATT and CDR2 SNEGSKA come from the germline V gene (reference sequence). In DNA form, the CDR3 reads TGCAGTGCCCCAGAGGGGGACAGGGGCAATGACGCGCAGTTCTTC. Its translation: CSAPEGDRGNDAQFF.

In its sample, this clonotype was seen many times. The V call is TRBV20-1, the J call TRBJ1-6; D is possibly TRBD1 (6 bases). This CDR3 is 13 amino acids long. V was trimmed by 3 bases and J by 9 bases, leaving 12 bases between them. Germline CDR1 reads DFQATT; CDR2 reads SNEGSKA (reference sequence). The CDR3, as DNA: TGCAGTGCTAGTACAGGGAGAACTTCACCCCTCCACTTT. Its translation: CSASTGRTSPLHF.

This clonotype has a handful of counts. J is TRBJ1-2 and V is TRBV3-1; TRBD1 matches 8 bases. V gave up 4 bases and J gave up 7 bases; unmatched junction bases: 11. The CDR3 extends over 15 amino acids. Germline CDR1 is LGHDT and CDR2 is YNNKEL (reference sequence). CDR3 in DNA: TGTGCCAGCAGCCCAATGACCAGGGGGCAAGGTGGCTACACCTTC. It yields the protein CASSPMTRGQGGYTF.

The V and J genes are TRBV24-1 and TRBJ1-2, with a weak D call TRBD1 (5 bases). Germline V gene lookup returns CDR1 KGHDR and CDR2 SFDVKD. CDR3 length: 13 amino acids. V lost 5 bases, J lost 8 bases, and 14 bases lay in between. CDR3 in DNA: TGTGCCACCAGTGTAGACAGCGCCGGCGGCTACACCTTC. Residues: CATSVDSAGGYTF.

This clonotype was counted ten times or more. The chain combines TRBV9 with TRBJ1-5; no clear D. The CDR3 extends over 17 amino acids. CDR1 is SGDLS, CDR2 YYNGEE, per germline. The V end lost 0 bases, the J end lost 2 bases, and 15 bases lay between the germline ends. CDR3: CASSVVGVPAGNQPQHF. The CDR3 DNA is TGTGCCAGCAGCGTAGTTGGGGTACCGGCGGGCAATCAGCCCCAGCATTTT.

This clonotype was found many times. The V and J genes are TRBV20-1 and TRBJ1-5; no reliable D call. Germline V gene lookup returns CDR1 DFQATT and CDR2 SNEGSKA (reference sequence). V was clipped by 0 bases and J by 2 bases, with 8 bases between them. The CDR3 is 14 residues long. CDR3 in DNA: TGCAGTGCTAGAGATCGGAGGGGCAATCAGCCCCAGCATTTT. This codes for CSARDRRGNQPQHF.

The chain couples TRBV24-1 to TRBJ1-5; D call uncertain. Deletions cut 6 bases from V and 5 bases from J, with 7 bases between. Germline lookup yields CDR1 KGHDR and CDR2 SFDVKD. The CDR3 runs 12 residues. CDR3 coding DNA: TGTGCCACCAGTCGGGGAGATCAGCCCCAGCATTTT. Protein sequence: CATSRGDQPQHF.

Many counts were recorded for this clonotype. CDR3 DNA: TGTGCCAGCAGTTTGGAAGGGGTTAACTATGGCTACACCTTC. Protein sequence: CASSLEGVNYGYTF. V and J are TRBV12-3 or TRBV12-4 and TRBJ1-2, with D tentatively TRBD1 (5 bases). The CDR3 is 14 residues long. V dropped 3 bases and J dropped 1 base, with 9 bases sitting between them.